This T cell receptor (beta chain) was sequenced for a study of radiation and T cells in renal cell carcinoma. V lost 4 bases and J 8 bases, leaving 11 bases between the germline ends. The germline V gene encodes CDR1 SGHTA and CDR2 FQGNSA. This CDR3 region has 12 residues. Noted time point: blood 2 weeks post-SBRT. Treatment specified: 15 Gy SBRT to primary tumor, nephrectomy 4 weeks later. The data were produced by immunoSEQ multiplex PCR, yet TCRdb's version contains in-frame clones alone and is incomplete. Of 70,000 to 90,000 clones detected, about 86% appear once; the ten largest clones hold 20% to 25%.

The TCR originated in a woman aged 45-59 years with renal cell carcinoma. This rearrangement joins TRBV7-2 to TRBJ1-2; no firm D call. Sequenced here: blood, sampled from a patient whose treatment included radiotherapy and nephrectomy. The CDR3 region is CASSSGLGGYTF. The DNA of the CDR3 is TGTGCCAGCAGCTCGGGCCTCGGGGGCTACACCTTC.